What follows are 5 T cell receptor beta chains derived from one specimen sequenced in a study of T cell responses to AZD1222 COVID-19 vaccine. The table came from immunoSEQ multiplex PCR; TCRdb's copy has only in-frame clones and leaves some out. This sample has some 190,000 clones, with around 92% found just once. This specimen was peripheral blood, taken on day 0 of AZD1222 vaccination. All receptors come from an adult in good health.

This clone occurred once. The rearrangement links TRBV7-2 to TRBJ2-7; 7 bases line up with TRBD1. Germline V gives CDR1 SGHTA, CDR2 FQGNSA. This CDR3 is 16 amino acids long. Losses at the gene ends were 0 bases for V and 2 bases for J; bases not matched to a gene: 7. The CDR3 DNA follows: TGTGCCAGCAGCTTAGCGGGGACAGCGACCACCTACGAGCAGTACTTC. This gives the protein CASSLAGTATTYEQYF.

J is TRBJ1-5 and V is TRBV7-9, with D unclear. CDR1 is SEHNR and CDR2 is FQNEAQ in the germline V gene (reference sequence). V dropped 4 bases and J dropped 6 bases, with 10 bases sitting between them. The CDR3 is 13 residues long. CDR3 protein: CASSSDGGQPQHF. In DNA, the CDR3 is TGTGCCAGCAGCTCGGATGGCGGTCAGCCCCAGCATTTT. Drawing the rest from reference TRBV7-9 and TRBJ1-5, the complete variable domain is DTGVSQNPRHKITKRGQNVTFRCDPISEHNRLYWYRQTLGQGPEFLTYFQNEAQLEKSRLLSDRFSAERPKGSFSTLEIQRTEQGDSAMYLCASSSDGGQPQHFGDGTRLSIL.

The chain is built from TRBV3-1 (or the pseudogene TRBV3-2) and TRBJ2-7; a weak D match, TRBD1 (5 bases). In germline, CDR1 is LGHDT, CDR2 YNNKEL (reference sequence). The V end lost 3 bases, the J end lost 4 bases, and 10 bases lay between the germline ends. The CDR3 has 13 residues. The DNA of the CDR3 is TGTGCCAGCAGCCAGAGGACACCGTACGAGCAGTACTTC. This gives the protein CASSQRTPYEQYF.

The gene calls are TRBV27 and TRBJ1-1; D ambiguous. This CDR3 spans 13 amino acids. V was cut by 6 bases and J by 0 bases, with 8 bases left in between. Germline V lookup: CDR1 MNHEY, CDR2 SMNVEV (reference sequence). CDR3 residues: CASSTPMNTEAFF. Here the CDR3 DNA reads TGTGCCAGCAGCACACCTATGAACACTGAAGCTTTCTTT.

V and J are TRBV6-6 and TRBJ2-7; D may be TRBD2 (6 bases). CDR3 length equals 13 residues. Germline lookup yields CDR1 MNHNY and CDR2 SVGAGI (reference sequence). Trimming removed 6 bases from V and 1 base from J, with 10 bases in between. In DNA, the CDR3 is TGTGCCAGCAGACGAGGGACTTCCTACGAGCAGTACTTC. This gives the protein CASRRGTSYEQYF.